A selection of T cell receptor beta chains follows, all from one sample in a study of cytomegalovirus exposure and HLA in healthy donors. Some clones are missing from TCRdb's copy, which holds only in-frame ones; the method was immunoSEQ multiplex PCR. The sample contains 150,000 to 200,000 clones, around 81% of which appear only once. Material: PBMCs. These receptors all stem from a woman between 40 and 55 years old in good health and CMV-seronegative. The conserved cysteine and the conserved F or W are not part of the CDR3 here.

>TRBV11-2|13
ASSPWTGSSNEQF
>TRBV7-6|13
ASRNQGARFGGYT
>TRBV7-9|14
ASSPFEGVGYNEQF
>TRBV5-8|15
ASSLGVDTGASYGYT
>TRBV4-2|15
ASSQGTSGKGQETQY
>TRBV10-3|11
AISEGTAYGYT
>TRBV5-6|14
ASSFRLAGSTDTQY
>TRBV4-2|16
ASSHISPGLEVAGELF
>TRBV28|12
ASRPVQGAYEQY
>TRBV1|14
TSSHGAAGGPGEQY
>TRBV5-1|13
ASSLVGETYNEQF
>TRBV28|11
ASSLFRYYEQY
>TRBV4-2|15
ASSRGTGGAGTGELF
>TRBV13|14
ASSLSSGRGGYEQY
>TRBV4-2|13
ASTLTDREGYGYT
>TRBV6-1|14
ASSERLAGAYYEQY
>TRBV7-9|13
ASSLVGTGGYEQY